Shown below are 5 T cell receptor beta chains from a single sample sequenced in a study of shared clonotypes between healthy human individuals. The assay was immunoSEQ multiplex PCR, and TCRdb's table has in-frame clones only and misses some. Counted here are around 500,000 clones, over 70% occurring once; the ten biggest clones make up about 13%. The sequencing input was PBMCs. These receptors were collected from a woman aged 40 to 55 in good health. Some clones in this sample may be carry-over from other donors' samples.

About this clone itself: The likely explanation is a read error, given a far larger clone one base away. Other DNA sequences in this sample translate to the same CDR3. This chain connects TRBV10-1 to TRBJ2-3; 9 bases fit TRBD2. Per germline, CDR1 WNHNN and CDR2 SYGVQD (reference sequence). With V trimmed by 5 bases and J by 4 bases, 10 bases remained unmatched. The CDR3 is 16 residues long. The CDR3 DNA follows: TGCGCCAGCAGTCCCTGGACTAGCGCCACCGCAGATACGCAGTATTTT. Its translation is CASSPWTSATADTQYF.

This clone has a single count. The sample carries other DNA sequences with the same CDR3. This sequence joins TRBV4-1 and TRBJ2-7; no reliable D call. Germline CDR1 and CDR2: MGHRA and YSYEKL. V gave up 1 base and J gave up 2 bases, with 6 bases separating them. The CDR3 contains 13 residues. Here the CDR3 DNA reads TGCGCCAGCAGCCAAGCAGGAGCCTACGAGCAGTACTTC. Amino acids: CASSQAGAYEQYF.

V usage is TRBV18 and J usage is TRBJ2-7; the D is unclear. There are 13 residues in the CDR3. V gave up 0 bases and J gave up 4 bases, with 7 bases separating them. Germline V gene sequence: CDR1 KGHSH, CDR2 LQKENI. CDR3: CASSPPQRYEQYF. CDR3 DNA sequence: TGTGCCAGCTCACCACCGCAGAGATACGAGCAGTACTTC.

The chain uses TRBV4-1 and TRBJ1-2; D may be TRBD1 (6 bases). The CDR3 is made up of 17 amino acids. Trimming took off 1 base at V and 8 bases at J, with 23 bases between the two ends. Germline V gene data show CDR1 as MGHRA and CDR2 as YSYEKL. The CDR3 loop is CASSQAARRRGATGYTF. The CDR3 DNA sequence: TGCGCCAGCAGCCAAGCCGCCCGACGGAGGGGGGCAACGGGCTACACCTTC.

Regarding this clone: A far more abundant clone sits one base away, making this likely a read error. Since no conserved phenylalanine or tryptophan closes the CDR3, a read error is the likely cause. The chain couples TRBV30 to TRBJ1-2, with D perhaps TRBD1 (5 bases). Germline-derived CDR1 and CDR2 are GTSNPN and SVGIG (reference sequence). The V end was cut by 0 bases, the J end by 8 bases, with 13 bases between. There are 13 residues in the CDR3. Here the CDR3 reads CAWSVIGTQGYTS. CDR3 bases: TGTGCCTGGAGTGTAATAGGGACGCAAGGCTACACCTCC.